The entry below gives a single TCR beta chain sequence along with its context. Its antigen is not identified. These data belong to a study of blood T cells in healthy people across ages. The overall study: Every two T cells gave about one barcoded beta molecule via template switching. General study points: Strong correlation was found linking TCR beta diversity to naive T cell percentage. Naive CD4+ cell counts and diversity both ran higher in long-lived than in aged donors.

Sample-barcoded 5' priming and a J-beta primer mix drove a second PCR of about 6 to 12 cycles. TCRdb re-called the 5' RACE reads with MiXCR, one entry per CDR3 protein. Of some 750,000 distinct CDR3 sequences listed, approximately 22% were seen once; the top ten hold around a fifth. Per-sample PBMC isolation yielded at least 6 million cells. What was sequenced was blood. The sequence was collected from a man in his 70s in good health.

The CDR3 region is CASSSGRRNEQYF. The CDR3 DNA reads TGTGCCAGCAGTTCGGGCAGGCGCAACGAGCAGTACTTC. J is TRBJ2-1 and V is TRBV12-3 or TRBV12-4, with D unclear. TRBJ2-7 explains the end of the DNA better; the J call may be wrong. The CDR3 totals 13 residues.